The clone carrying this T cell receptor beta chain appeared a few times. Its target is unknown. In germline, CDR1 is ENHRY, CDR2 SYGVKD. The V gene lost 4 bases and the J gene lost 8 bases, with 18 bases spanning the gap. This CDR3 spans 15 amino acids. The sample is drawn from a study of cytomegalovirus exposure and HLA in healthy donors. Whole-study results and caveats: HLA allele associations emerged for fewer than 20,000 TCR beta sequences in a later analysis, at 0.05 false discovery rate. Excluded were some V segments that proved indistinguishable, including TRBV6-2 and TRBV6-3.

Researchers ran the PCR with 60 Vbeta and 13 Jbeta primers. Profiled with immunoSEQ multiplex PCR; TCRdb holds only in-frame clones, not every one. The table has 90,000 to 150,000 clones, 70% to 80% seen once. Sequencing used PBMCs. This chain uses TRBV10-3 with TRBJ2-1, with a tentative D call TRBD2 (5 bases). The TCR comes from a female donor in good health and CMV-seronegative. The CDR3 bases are TGTGCCATCAGTGGGGCTAACGGGGTCACTTATGAGCAGTTCTTC. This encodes CAISGANGVTYEQFF.